A selection of T cell receptor beta chains follows, all from one sample in a study of control samples from healthy donors and cancer patients. Measured with immunoSEQ multiplex PCR; TCRdb has only the in-frame clones, and not every one. Among approximately 150,000 clones listed, 89% were seen once. The sample was blood. The receptors were sampled from a man aged 25-40 years in good health. The CDR3 runs from the conserved cysteine through the conserved F or W. A D gene is named only where the DNA matches it firmly. The listing skips clone size in some rows; elsewhere it reads once, few, many or a size class.

TRBV5-1	TRBD2	TRBJ2-3	-	TGCGCCAGCAGCTTGGATCTAGCGGGGGCCCCCACAGATACGCAGTATTTT	CASSLDLAGAPTDTQYF
TRBV24-1	-	TRBJ2-3	-	TGTGCCACCAGTGCAGCGTCGACGGCAGATACGCAGTATTTT	CATSAASTADTQYF
TRBV2	-	TRBJ2-1	-	TGTGCCAGCAGTGAAGAGGGCCCCCCGGATGAGCAGTTCTTC	CASSEEGPPDEQFF
TRBV5-1	TRBD2	TRBJ2-3	-	TGCGCCAGCAGCGACGATAGCGGGGGGCTCGGGGAAGATACGCAGTATTTT	CASSDDSGGLGEDTQYF
TRBV7-9	-	TRBJ2-5	-	TGTGCCAGCAGCTTAGCGATGGGGAGGGGGCTCTACTTC	CASSLAMGRGLYF
TRBV29-1	-	TRBJ2-5	-	TGCAGCGTTGTGGGCGGGTTCAAAGAGACCCAGTACTTC	CSVVGGFKETQYF
TRBV6-2/TRBV6-3	-	TRBJ1-2	-	TGTGCCAGCAGTTACTCGATCTCCGGTGGCTACACCTTC	CASSYSISGGYTF
TRBV5-1	-	TRBJ2-1	-	TGCGCCAGCAGCTTGGGTCACATGGATGAGCAGTTCTTC	CASSLGHMDEQFF
TRBV14	-	TRBJ1-1	once	TGTGCCAGCAGCCCCAGCGGACTTAACACTGAAGCTTTCTTT	CASSPSGLNTEAFF
TRBV19	TRBD2	TRBJ2-7	once	TGTGCCAGTACCCCGGGTAGCGGGATTATGTACGAGCAGTACTTC	CASTPGSGIMYEQYF
TRBV27	TRBD1	TRBJ1-2	once	TGTGCCAGCAGTTTAACAGGGGGTAATGGCTACACCTTC	CASSLTGGNGYTF
TRBV11-2	-	TRBJ2-7	-	TGTGCCAGCAGCTTAGTGGCGCCCTCCTACGAGCAGTACTTC	CASSLVAPSYEQYF
TRBV9	-	TRBJ2-5	-	TGTGCCAGCAGCGTATCCTCATCCCAAGAGACCCAGTACTTC	CASSVSSSQETQYF
TRBV18	-	TRBJ2-1	-	TGTGCCACGGCGGAGGACAATGAGCAGTTCTTC	CATAEDNEQFF
TRBV12-3/TRBV12-4	TRBD1	TRBJ2-7	-	TGTGCCAGCAGTTTCAGGACAGGGGACGAGCAGTACTTC	CASSFRTGDEQYF
TRBV6-2/TRBV6-3	-	TRBJ1-5	-	TGTGCCAGCAGCCCAGGGGTACTTCAGCCCCAGCATTTT	CASSPGVLQPQHF
TRBV18	-	TRBJ1-1	-	TGTGCCAGCTCACCAGACTCATTGAGCACTGAAGCTTTCTTT	CASSPDSLSTEAFF
TRBV6-4	-	TRBJ1-6	-	TGTGCCAGCAGTGAGGTTGGAGGGCCCGGCACAAATTCACCCCTCCACTTT	CASSEVGGPGTNSPLHF
TRBV6-5	-	TRBJ2-2	-	TGTGCCAGCAGTAGGGTCGCGACCGGGGAGCTGTTTTTT	CASSRVATGELFF
TRBV4-3	TRBD2	TRBJ2-7	-	TGCGCCAGCAGCCAACGTCTAGCGGTAAACTCCTACGAGCAGTACTTC	CASSQRLAVNSYEQYF